The entry below describes one TCR beta chain. Its antigen remains unidentified. No much larger clone exists at a distance of one base, and base qualities are not known. This sample was included in a study of blood T cell repertoires in COVID-19 (dated by TCRdb to the early 2020s). In terms of the full investigation: Samples covering the acute and convalescent phases of COVID-19 were provided by collaborators in the United States, Italy and Spain. Samples came from the ongoing ImmuneRACE study (first 160 participants) plus 1,254 subjects from 6 global collaborators. Where available, HLA class I and class II types were obtained from metadata supplied by the sample provider rather than from assay-based typing. Subjects who had been exposed to COVID-19, were actively infected with it, or had recovered from it provided the deeply sampled blood TCRbeta repertoires that made up the dataset. The prospective study material was composed of cDNA or gDNA derived from T cells, B-cell-depleted T cells, or PBMCs. Nearly every sample came with metadata listing a de-identified subject ID, COVID-19 status, age in years and sex. The repertoires were made available in a free public database intended to serve as a resource for research on the immune response to SARS-CoV-2.

For CDR1 and CDR2, the germline V gene (reference sequence) lists LNHDA and SQIVND. The cysteine opens and the phenylalanine closes a CDR3 of 13 amino acids. The CDR3 DNA has 39 bases and is translated from base 1. Trimming at the junction amounts to 9 bases on V and 1 base on J, and the germline ends lie 11 bases apart. The full study reports these points: How much clinical and demographic metadata was included differed by source and by participant, and the metadata was provided uncurated.

Participants in the prospective study were enrolled through a virtual design, were aged about 18 to 100 years, and lived in approximately 25 United States geographic areas. To assign participants to cohorts, the prospective study relied on clinical history that participants themselves reported in a screening survey and a study questionnaire. Recovered participants in ImmuneRACE Cohort 3 were defined as having two consecutive negative NP/OP PCR tests, clearance from a healthcare professional, or resolution of symptoms. Mobile phlebotomists in the prospective study collected whole blood, serum and a nasopharyngeal or oropharyngeal swab from every participant. Participants in the prospective study had the option to provide additional blood draws and questionnaires over an approximately 2-month period. Blood samples from the prospective study were shipped frozen or at room temperature prior to DNA extraction.

TCRbeta CDR3 regions were amplified from genomic DNA using the immunoSEQ Assay, a bias-controlled multiplex PCR. In the source study's methods: Nucleated cell counts per sample were estimated from amplification of reference gene primers within the assay. To quantify the absolute abundance of each unique TCRbeta CDR3 rearrangement, sequence reads were collapsed and filtered. For each sample, productive Simpson clonality was calculated as the square root of Simpson's diversity index across productive rearrangements. Sourced from immuneACCESS, this table was stored by TCRdb with only in-frame sequences that have V and J called. A share of the clones is absent; for the studies checked, an unresolved V gene accounts for under half, and the remainder has no known explanation. D and trimming come from the DNA, and the V and J calls and clone size come from that table. The sample table lists over 150,000 clones, more than 75% of them with a count of one. Roughly a sixth of the sample is in the top ten clones.

The sequencing sample was made of PBMCs or T cells enriched from blood (not recorded which). The chain uses TRBV19 and TRBJ2-3; no D gene can be assigned with confidence. The receptor was isolated from a woman aged 45 to 65 who had recovered from COVID-19. The CDR3 region: CASLPTGTDTQYF. The sequenced DNA is TGTGCCAGCTTACCTACAGGCACAGATACGCAGTATTTT.